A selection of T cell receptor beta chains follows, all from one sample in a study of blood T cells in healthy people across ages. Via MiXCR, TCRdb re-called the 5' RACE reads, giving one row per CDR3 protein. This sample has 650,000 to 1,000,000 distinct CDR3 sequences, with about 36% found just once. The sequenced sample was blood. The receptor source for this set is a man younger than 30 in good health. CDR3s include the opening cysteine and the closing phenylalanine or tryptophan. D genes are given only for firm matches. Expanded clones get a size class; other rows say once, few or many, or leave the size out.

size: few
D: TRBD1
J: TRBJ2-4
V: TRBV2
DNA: TGTGCCAGCAGTCGGGCAGCTACAGGGGCTTTAGCCAAAAACATTCAGTACTTC
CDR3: CASSRAATGALAKNIQYF

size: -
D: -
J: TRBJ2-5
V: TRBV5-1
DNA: TGCGCCAGCAGCTTTTATGAGATCCAAGAGACCCAGTACTTC
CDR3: CASSFYEIQETQYF

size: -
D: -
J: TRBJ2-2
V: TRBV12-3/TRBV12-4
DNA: TGTGCCAGCAGTTTAGATGGATCGGCGTTCGGCACCGGGGAGCTGTTTTTT
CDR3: CASSLDGSAFGTGELFF

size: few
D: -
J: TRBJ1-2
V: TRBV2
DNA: TGTGCCAGCAGTGAACGTCGGGAGTTTGTAGGTGGCTACACCTTC
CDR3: CASSERREFVGGYTF

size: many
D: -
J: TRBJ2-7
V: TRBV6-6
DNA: TGTGCCAGCATGTTACAGGGCGAGCAGTACTTC
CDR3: CASMLQGEQYF

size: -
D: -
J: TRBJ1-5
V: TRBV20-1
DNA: TGCAGTGCTAGAGAGGGGGCAGTCGCCACCCTCAATCAGCCCCAGCATTTT
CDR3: CSAREGAVATLNQPQHF

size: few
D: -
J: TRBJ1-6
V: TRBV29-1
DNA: TGCAGCGCTGGGACATTGAATTCACCCCTCCACTTT
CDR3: CSAGTLNSPLHF

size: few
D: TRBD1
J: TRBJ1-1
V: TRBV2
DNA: TGTGCCACTCTATGGACAGGGGGCGGAGAAGCTTTCTTT
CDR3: CATLWTGGGEAFF

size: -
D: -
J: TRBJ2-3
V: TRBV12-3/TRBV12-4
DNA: TGTGCCAGCACCCCAGGGAACAGAATAAACGCAGATACGCAGTATTTT
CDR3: CASTPGNRINADTQYF

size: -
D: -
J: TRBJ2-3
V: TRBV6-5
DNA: TGTGCCAGCGGCGTAGCGGCCCGGGTGACAGATACGCAGTATTTT
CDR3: CASGVAARVTDTQYF

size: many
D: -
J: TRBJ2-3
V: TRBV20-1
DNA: TGCAGTGCTGAGGGATTCTTACGGGGGCAAAACACAGATACGCAGTATTTT
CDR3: CSAEGFLRGQNTDTQYF

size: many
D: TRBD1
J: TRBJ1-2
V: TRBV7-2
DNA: TGTGCCAGCAGGGAGGGAGGACAGGGTGACTATGGCTACACCTTC
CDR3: CASREGGQGDYGYTF